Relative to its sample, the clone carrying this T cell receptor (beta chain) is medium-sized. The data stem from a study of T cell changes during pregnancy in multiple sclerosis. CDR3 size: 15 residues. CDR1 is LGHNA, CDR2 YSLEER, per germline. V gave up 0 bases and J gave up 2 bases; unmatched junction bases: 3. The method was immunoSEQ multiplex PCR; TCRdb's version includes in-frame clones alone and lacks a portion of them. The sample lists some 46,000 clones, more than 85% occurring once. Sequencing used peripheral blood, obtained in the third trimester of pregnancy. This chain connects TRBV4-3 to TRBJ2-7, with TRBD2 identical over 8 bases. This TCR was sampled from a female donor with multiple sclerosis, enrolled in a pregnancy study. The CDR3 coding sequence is TGCGCCAGCAGCCAAGATCCGGGAGGGCCCTACGAGCAGTACTTC. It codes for CASSQDPGGPYEQYF.